The text below deals with one T cell receptor (beta chain). No antigen is known for it. A read error may be the cause here, since a much bigger clone is one base away. The CDR3 end shows no conserved phenylalanine or tryptophan, and so a read error is likely. Template material for amplifying TCR beta CDR3 regions consisted of RNA transcripts. HTBI primers drove first-round RT-PCR of the TCR CDR3. MiXCR, applied by TCRdb to the multiplex PCR reads, yields one record per CDR3 protein. The table has hundreds of thousands of distinct CDR3 sequences, about a sixth seen once. Exclusion of a patient resulted from uncontrolled infection, other autoimmune disease, pregnancy or lactation. The record originates from a study of T cells in Graves' hyperthyroidism and ophthalmopathy. Study-level information: Peripheral blood draws took place at initial diagnosis, ahead of any treatment.

Findings and caveats of the study: Clonotypes that were expanded in thyroid above 0.001 mostly appeared in blood too.

This CDR3 region has 15 residues. Between the trimmed V and J ends, which lost 1 base and 8 bases, there was a span of 16 bases. CDR1 is SGDLS, CDR2 YYNGEE, per germline. This TCR was recovered from a woman aged 25 to 39 with Graves' hyperthyroidism. This chain uses TRBV9 with TRBJ2-1; weak D call: TRBD1 (5 bases). Material: blood. The CDR3 sequence is CASSVWAVGADEQFS. CDR3 in DNA: TGTGCCAGCAGCGTATGGGCAGTTGGGGCCGATGAGCAGTTCTCC.